This T cell receptor beta chain was sequenced in a study of post-analysis software for immune sequencing data. Findings of the study overall: A significant reduction in normalized Chao1 diversity was observed in multiple sclerosis patients versus controls. Controls had lower frequencies than patients of about 5 TRBV segments, which included TRBV5-6, TRBV5-1 and TRBV20-1.

The library was made from cDNA and included unique molecular identifiers. From the PCR reads, TCRdb called clonotypes with MiXCR, one entry per CDR3 protein. The table records hundreds of thousands of distinct CDR3 sequences, 59% of them present only once. Points on this clonotype: Its antigen is as yet unknown.

Germline V gene lookup returns CDR1 SGHTA and CDR2 FQGNSA. This CDR3 spans 15 amino acids. Unmatched junction bases numbered 8, after V lost 6 bases and J lost 1 base. The sequenced sample consisted of blood. The clonotype comes from a girl aged 2-10 years with multiple sclerosis. This chain connects TRBV7-2 to TRBJ1-2; 7 nucleotides agree with TRBD1. CDR3 sequence reads: CASRQARGRNYGYTF. The CDR3 DNA sequence: TGTGCCAGCAGGCAAGCGAGGGGGCGTAACTATGGCTACACCTTC.